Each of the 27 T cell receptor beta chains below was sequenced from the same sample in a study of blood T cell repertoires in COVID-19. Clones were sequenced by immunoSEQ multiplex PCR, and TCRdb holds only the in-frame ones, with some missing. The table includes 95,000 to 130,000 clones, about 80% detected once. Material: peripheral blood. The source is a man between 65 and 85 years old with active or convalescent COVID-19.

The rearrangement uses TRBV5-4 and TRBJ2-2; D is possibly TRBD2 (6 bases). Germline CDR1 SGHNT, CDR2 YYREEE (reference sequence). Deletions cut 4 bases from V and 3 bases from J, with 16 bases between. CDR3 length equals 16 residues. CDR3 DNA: TGTGCCAGCAGCCGTACTAGCTTTGTAGACACCGGGGAGCTGTTTTTT. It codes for CASSRTSFVDTGELFF.

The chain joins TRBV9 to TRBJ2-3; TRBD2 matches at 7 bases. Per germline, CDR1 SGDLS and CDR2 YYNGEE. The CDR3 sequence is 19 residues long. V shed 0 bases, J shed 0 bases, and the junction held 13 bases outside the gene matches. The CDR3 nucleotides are TGTGCCAGCAGCGTAGATATCGCTAGCGGACTATATAGCACAGATACGCAGTATTTT. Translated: CASSVDIASGLYSTDTQYF.

CDR3: CASSNNGETQYF. CDR3 nucleotide sequence: TGCGCCAGCAGCAACAATGGAGAGACCCAGTACTTC. V and J are TRBV5-1 and TRBJ2-5; D not resolved. This CDR3 spans 12 amino acids. Germline assignment: CDR1 SGHRS and CDR2 YFSETQ. V lost 4 bases, J lost 4 bases, and 8 bases lay in between.

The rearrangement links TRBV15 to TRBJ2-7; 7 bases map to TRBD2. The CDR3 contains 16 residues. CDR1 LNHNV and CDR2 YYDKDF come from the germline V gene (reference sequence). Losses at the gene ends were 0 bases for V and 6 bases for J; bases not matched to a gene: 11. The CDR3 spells CATSREQRGGPSEQYF. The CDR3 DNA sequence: TGTGCCACCAGCAGAGAACAGCGGGGAGGGCCCAGCGAGCAGTACTTC.

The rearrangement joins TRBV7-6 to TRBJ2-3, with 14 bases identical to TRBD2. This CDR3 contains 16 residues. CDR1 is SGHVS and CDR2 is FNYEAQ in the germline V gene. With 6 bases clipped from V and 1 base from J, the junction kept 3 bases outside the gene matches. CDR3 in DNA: TGTGCCAGCAGGAGACTAGCGGGGGGGGGCACAGATACGCAGTATTTT. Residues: CASRRLAGGGTDTQYF. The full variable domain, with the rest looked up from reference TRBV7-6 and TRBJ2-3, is GAGVSQSPRYKVTKRGQDVALRCDPISGHVSLYWYRQALGQGPEFLTYFNYEAQQDKSGLPNDRFSAERPEGSISTLTIQRTEQRDSAMYRCASRRLAGGGTDTQYFGPGTRLTVL.

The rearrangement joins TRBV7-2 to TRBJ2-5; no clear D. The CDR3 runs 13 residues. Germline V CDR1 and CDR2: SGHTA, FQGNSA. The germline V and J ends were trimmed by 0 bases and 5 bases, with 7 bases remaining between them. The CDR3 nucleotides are TGTGCCAGCAGCTTAGCGGTTGAGGAGACCCAGTACTTC. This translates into CASSLAVEETQYF. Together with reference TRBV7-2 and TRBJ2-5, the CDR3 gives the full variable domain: GAGVSQSPSNKVTEKGKDVELRCDPISGHTALYWYRQSLGQGLEFLIYFQGNSAPDKSGLPSDRFSAERTGGSVSTLTIQRTQQEDSAVYLCASSLAVEETQYFGPGTRLLVL.

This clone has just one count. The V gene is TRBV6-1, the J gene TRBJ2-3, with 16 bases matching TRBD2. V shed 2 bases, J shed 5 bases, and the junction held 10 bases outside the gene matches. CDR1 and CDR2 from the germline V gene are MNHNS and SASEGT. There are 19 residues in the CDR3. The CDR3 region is CASSERYGTSGGAQDTQYF. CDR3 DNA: TGTGCCAGCAGTGAACGATATGGGACTAGCGGGGGGGCCCAAGATACGCAGTATTTT.

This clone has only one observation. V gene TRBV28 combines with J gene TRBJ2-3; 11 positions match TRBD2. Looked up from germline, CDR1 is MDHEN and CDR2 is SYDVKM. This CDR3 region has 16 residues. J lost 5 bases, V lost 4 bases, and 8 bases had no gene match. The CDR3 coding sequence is TGTGCCAGCAGTTCCCCTCCCCTAGCGGGAGGAGATACGCAGTATTTT. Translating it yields CASSSPPLAGGDTQYF.

CDR3 amino acids: CASSQSYTGELFF. CDR3 nucleotides: TGTGCCAGCAGCCAATCCTACACCGGGGAGCTGTTTTTT. The chain combines TRBV3-1 (or the pseudogene TRBV3-2) with TRBJ2-2; D remains unclear. Germline CDR1 is LGHDT and CDR2 is YNNKEL (reference sequence). Trimming shortened V by 2 bases and J by 3 bases, and 4 bases separated the two germline ends. The CDR3 is 13 residues long.

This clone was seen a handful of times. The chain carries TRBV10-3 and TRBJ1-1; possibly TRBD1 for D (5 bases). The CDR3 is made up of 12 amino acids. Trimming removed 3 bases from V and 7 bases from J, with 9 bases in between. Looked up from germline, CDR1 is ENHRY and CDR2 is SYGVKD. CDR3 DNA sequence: TGTGCCATCAGTGATCAGGGATATGAAGCTTTCTTT. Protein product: CAISDQGYEAFF.

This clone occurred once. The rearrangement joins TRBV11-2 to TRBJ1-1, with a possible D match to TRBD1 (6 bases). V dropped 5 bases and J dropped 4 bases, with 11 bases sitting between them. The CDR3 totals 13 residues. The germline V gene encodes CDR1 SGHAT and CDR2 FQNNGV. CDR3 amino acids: CASSRQVGTEAFF. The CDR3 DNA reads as TGTGCCAGCAGCCGACAGGTGGGCACTGAAGCTTTCTTT. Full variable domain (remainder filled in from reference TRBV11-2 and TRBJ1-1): EAGVAQSPRYKIIEKRQSVAFWCNPISGHATLYWYQQILGQGPKLLIQFQNNGVVDDSQLPKDRFSAERLKGVDSTLKIQPAKLEDSAVYLCASSRQVGTEAFFGQGTRLTVV.

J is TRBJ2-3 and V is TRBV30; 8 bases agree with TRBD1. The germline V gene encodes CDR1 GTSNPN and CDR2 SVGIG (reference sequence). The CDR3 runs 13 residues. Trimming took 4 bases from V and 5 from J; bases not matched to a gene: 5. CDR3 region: CAWTRGQGDTQYF. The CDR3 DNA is TGTGCCTGGACCAGGGGGCAAGGAGATACGCAGTATTTT.

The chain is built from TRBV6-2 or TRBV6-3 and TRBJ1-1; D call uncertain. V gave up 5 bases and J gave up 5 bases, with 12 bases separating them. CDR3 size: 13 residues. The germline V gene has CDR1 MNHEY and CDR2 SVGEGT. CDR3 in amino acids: CASSRPGSTEAFF. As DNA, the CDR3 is TGTGCCAGCAGTCGCCCAGGTTCGACTGAAGCTTTCTTT.

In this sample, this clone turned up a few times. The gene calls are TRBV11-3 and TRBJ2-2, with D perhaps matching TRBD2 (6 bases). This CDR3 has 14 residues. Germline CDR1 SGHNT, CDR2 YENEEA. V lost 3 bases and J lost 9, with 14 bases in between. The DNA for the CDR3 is TGTGCCAGCAGCTTTCTTCGGGGGAGCCGGGAGCTGTTTTTT. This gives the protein CASSFLRGSRELFF.

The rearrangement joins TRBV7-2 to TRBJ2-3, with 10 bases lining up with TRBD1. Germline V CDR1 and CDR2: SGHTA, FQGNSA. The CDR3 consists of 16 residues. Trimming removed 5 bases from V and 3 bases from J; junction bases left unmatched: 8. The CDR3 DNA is TGTGCCAGCAGCCTCAACCGGGACAGGGGTACAGATACGCAGTATTTT. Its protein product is CASSLNRDRGTDTQYF.

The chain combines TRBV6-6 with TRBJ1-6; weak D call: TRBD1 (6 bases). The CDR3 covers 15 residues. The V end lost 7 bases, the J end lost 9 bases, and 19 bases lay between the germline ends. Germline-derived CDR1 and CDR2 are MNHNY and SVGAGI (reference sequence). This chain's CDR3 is CASNKGQGLRSPLHF. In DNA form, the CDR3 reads TGTGCCAGCAATAAAGGCCAGGGGCTCCGTTCACCCCTCCACTTT.

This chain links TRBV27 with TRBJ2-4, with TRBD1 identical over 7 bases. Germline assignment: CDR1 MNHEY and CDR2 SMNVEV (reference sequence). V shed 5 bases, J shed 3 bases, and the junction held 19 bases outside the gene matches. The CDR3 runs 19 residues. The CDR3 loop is CASSVGGRGFRSVKNIQYF. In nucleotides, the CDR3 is TGTGCCAGCAGTGTTGGGGGCAGGGGGTTTCGGTCGGTCAAAAACATTCAGTACTTC.

CDR3 nucleotide sequence: TGTGCCAGCAGTTACCCGGGACAGGGTGGCAATCAGCCCCAGCATTTT. The encoded protein is CASSYPGQGGNQPQHF. The chain uses TRBV6-6 and TRBJ1-5; 9 nucleotides match TRBD1. Germline trimming cut 2 bases from V and 2 bases from J; bases unmatched to any gene: 4. Germline V gene data show CDR1 as MNHNY and CDR2 as SVGAGI (reference sequence). The CDR3 spans 16 residues.

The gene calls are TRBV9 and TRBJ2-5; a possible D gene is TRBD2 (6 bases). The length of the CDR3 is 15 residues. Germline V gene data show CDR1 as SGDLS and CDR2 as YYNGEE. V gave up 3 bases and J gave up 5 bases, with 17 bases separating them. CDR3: CASSARDSVGETQYF. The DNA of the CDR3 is TGTGCCAGCAGCGCCCGGGACTCCGTTGGGGAGACCCAGTACTTC.

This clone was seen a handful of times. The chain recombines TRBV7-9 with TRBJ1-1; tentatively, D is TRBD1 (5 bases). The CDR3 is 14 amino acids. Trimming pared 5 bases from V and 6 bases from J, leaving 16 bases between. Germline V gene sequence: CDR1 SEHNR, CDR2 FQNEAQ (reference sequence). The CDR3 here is CASSEGGDLAEAFF. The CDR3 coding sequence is TGTGCCAGCAGCGAAGGAGGGGACTTGGCTGAAGCTTTCTTT.

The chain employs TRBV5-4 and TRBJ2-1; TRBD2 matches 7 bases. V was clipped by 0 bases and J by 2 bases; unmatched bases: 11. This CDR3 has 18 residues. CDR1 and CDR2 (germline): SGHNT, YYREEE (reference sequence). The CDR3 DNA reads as TGTGCCAGCAGCTTGGAGTTTATGGGGGAGGGAACCTACAATGAGCAGTTCTTC. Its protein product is CASSLEFMGEGTYNEQFF.

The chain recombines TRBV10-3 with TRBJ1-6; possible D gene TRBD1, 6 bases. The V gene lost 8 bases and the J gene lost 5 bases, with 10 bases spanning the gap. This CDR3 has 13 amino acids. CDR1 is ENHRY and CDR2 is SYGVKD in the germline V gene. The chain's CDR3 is CAIGPGDNSPLHF. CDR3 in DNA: TGTGCCATCGGGCCAGGGGATAATTCACCCCTCCACTTT.

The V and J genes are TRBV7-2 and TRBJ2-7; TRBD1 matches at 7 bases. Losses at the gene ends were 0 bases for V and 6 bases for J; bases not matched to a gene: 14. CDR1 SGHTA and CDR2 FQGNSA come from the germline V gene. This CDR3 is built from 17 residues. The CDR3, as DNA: TGTGCCAGCAGCTTAGCCAAGTTCCGGGACAGCTTCTTCGAGCAGTACTTC. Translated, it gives CASSLAKFRDSFFEQYF.

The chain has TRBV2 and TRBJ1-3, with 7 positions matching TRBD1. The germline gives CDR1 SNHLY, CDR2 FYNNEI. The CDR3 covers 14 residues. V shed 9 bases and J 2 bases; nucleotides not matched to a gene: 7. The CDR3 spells CASWTGTPGNTIYF. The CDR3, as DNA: TGTGCCAGTTGGACAGGAACCCCTGGAAACACCATATATTTT.

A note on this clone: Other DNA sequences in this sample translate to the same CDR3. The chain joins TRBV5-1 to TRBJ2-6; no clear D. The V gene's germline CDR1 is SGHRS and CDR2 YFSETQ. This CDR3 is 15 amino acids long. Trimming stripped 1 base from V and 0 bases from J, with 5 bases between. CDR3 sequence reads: CASSLTVSGANVLTF. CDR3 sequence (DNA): TGCGCCAGCAGCTTGACTGTCTCTGGGGCCAACGTCCTGACTTTC.

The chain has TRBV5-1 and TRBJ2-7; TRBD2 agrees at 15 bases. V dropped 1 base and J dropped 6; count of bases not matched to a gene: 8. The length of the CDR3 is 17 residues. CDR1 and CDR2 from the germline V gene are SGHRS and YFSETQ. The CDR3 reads CASSLKTGTSGRSEQYF. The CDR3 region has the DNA TGCGCCAGCAGCTTGAAAACAGGGACTAGCGGGAGGAGCGAGCAGTACTTC.

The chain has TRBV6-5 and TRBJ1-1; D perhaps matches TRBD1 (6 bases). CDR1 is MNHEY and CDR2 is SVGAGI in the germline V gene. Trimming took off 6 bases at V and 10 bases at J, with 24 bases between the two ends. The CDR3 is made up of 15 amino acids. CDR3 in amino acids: CASSPRDLGARGAFF. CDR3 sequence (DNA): TGTGCCAGCAGCCCCCGAGACCTGGGGGCCAGGGGAGCTTTCTTT.